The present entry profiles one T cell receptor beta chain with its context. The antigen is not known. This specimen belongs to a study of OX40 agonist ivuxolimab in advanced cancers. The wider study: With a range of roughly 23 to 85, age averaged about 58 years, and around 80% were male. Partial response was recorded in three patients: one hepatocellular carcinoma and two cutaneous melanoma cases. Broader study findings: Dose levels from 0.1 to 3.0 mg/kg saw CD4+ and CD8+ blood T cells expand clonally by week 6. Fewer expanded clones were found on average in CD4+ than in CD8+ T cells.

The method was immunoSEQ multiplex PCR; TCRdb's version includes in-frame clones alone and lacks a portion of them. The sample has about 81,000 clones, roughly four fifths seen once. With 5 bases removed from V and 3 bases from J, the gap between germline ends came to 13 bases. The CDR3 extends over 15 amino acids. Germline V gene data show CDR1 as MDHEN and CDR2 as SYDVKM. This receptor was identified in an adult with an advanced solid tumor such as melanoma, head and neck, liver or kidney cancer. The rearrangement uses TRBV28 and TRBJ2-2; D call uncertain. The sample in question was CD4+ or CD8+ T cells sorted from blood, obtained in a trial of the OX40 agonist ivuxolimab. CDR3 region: CASSAGGGDTGELFF. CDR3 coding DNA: TGTGCCAGCAGTGCCGGCGGTGGGGACACCGGGGAGCTGTTTTTT.